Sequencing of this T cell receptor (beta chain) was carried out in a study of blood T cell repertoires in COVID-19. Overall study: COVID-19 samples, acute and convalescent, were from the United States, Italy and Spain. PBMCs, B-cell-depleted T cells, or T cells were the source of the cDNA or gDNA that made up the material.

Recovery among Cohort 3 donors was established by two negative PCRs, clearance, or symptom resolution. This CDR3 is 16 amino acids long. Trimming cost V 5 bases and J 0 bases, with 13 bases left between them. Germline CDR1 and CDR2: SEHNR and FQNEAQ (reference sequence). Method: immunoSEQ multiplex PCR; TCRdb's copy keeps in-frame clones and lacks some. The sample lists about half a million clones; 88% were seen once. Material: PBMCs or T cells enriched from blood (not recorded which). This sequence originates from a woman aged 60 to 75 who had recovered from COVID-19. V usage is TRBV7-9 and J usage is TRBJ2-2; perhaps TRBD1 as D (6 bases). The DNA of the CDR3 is TGTGCCAGCAGCAGAGACAGGATAACGAACACCGGGGAGCTGTTTTTT. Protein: CASSRDRITNTGELFF.